The TCR beta chain under discussion was sequenced for a study of technical replicates of blood from a handful of donors. Assay used: immunoSEQ multiplex PCR; TCRdb lists only in-frame clones, some missing. The sample consists of 99,000 or so clones, 95% of them appearing once. The V gene end was trimmed by 6 bases and the J gene end by 4 bases; junction bases not matched to a gene: 11. The germline V gene has CDR1 PRHDT and CDR2 FYEKMQ (reference sequence). This CDR3 spans 16 amino acids. The sequencing input was T cells isolated from PBMCs. V gene TRBV13 combines with J gene TRBJ2-2; 7 bases map to TRBD2. The receptor was derived from a human donor in good health. CDR3 region: CASRVRLAAFTGELFF. The CDR3 DNA is TGTGCCAGCAGGGTTAGGCTAGCGGCGTTCACCGGGGAGCTGTTTTTT.